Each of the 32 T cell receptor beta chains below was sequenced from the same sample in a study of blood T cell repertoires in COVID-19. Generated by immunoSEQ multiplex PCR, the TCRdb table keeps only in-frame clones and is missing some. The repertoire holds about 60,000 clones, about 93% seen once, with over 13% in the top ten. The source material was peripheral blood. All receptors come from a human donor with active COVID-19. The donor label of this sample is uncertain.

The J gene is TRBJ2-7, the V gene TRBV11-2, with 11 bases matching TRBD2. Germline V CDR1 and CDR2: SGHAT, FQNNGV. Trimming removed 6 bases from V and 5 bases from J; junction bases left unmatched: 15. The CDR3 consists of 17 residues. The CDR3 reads CASSLAGGGRAVDEQYF. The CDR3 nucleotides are TGTGCCAGCAGTCTAGCGGGGGGCGGGAGGGCCGTCGACGAGCAGTACTTC.

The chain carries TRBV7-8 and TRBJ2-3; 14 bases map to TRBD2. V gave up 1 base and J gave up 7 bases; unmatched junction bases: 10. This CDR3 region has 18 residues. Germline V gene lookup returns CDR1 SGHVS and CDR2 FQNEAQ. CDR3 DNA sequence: TGTGCCAGCAGCTTAGGACTAGCGGGGGGGCCGTCCGGAAATACGCAGTATTTT. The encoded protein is CASSLGLAGGPSGNTQYF.

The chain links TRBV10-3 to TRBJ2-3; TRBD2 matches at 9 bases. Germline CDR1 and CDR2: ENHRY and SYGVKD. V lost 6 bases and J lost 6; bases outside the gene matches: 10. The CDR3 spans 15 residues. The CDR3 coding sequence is TGTGCCATCAGATCTAGCGGGACCCTGGGGGATACGCAGTATTTT. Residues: CAIRSSGTLGDTQYF.

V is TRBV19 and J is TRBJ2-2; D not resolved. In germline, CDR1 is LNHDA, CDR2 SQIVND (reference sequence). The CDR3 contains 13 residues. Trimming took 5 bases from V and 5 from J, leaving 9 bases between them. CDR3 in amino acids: CASSPTRTGELFF. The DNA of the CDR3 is TGTGCCAGTAGTCCCACGAGGACCGGGGAGCTGTTTTTT.

CDR3 amino acids: CACRQRQGAPGYTF. DNA for the CDR3: TGTGCCTGTCGCCAACGCCAGGGGGCGCCTGGCTACACCTTC. This chain connects TRBV30 to TRBJ1-2; the match to TRBD1 covers 8 bases. The CDR3 loop spans 14 amino acids. Losses at the gene ends were 6 bases for V and 7 bases for J; bases not matched to a gene: 13. Germline V gene lookup returns CDR1 GTSNPN and CDR2 SVGIG (reference sequence).

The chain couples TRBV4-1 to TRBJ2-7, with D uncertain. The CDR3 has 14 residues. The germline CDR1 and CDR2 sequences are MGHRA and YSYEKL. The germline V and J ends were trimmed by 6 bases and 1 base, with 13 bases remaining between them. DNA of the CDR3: TGCGCCAGCAGGGCGGCAGATTGGTCCTACGAGCAGTACTTC. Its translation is CASRAADWSYEQYF.

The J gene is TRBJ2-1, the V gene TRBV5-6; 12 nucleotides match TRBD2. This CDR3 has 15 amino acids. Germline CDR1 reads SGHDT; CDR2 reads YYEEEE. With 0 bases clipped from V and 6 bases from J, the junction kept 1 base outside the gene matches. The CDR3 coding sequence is TGTGCCAGCAGCTTGGCACTAGCGGGAGGCAATGAGCAGTTCTTC. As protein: CASSLALAGGNEQFF. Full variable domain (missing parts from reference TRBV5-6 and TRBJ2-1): DAGVTQSPTHLIKTRGQQVTLRCSPKSGHDTVSWYQQALGQGPQFIFQYYEEEERQRGNFPDRFSGHQFPNYSSELNVNALLLGDSALYLCASSLALAGGNEQFFGPGTRLTVL.

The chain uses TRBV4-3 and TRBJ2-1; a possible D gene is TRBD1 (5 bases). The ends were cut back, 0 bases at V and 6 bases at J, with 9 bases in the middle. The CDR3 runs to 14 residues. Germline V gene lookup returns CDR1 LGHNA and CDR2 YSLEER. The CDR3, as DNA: TGCGCCAGCAGCCAAGACCACAGGTCCAATGAGCAGTTCTTC. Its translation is CASSQDHRSNEQFF.

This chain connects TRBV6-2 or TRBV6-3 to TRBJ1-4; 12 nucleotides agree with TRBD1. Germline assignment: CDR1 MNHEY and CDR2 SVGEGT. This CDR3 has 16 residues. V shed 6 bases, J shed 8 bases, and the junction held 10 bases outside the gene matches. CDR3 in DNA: TGTGCCAGCAGCATCCCCGGGACAGGGGGCCCCGAAAAACTGTTTTTT. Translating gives CASSIPGTGGPEKLFF.

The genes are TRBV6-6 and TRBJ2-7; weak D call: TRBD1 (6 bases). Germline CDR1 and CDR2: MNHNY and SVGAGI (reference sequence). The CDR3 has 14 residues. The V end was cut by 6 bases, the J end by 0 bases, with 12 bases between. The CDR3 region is CASRKQGLSYEQYV. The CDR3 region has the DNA TGTGCCAGCAGAAAACAGGGTCTCTCCTACGAGCAGTACGTC.

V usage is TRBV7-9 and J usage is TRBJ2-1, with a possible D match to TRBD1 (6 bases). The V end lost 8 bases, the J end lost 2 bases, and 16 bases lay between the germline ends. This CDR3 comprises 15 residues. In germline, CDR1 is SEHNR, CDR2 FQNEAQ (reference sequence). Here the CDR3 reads CASGTQGSPYNEQFF. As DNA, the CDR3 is TGTGCCAGCGGCACACAGGGATCCCCCTACAATGAGCAGTTCTTC.

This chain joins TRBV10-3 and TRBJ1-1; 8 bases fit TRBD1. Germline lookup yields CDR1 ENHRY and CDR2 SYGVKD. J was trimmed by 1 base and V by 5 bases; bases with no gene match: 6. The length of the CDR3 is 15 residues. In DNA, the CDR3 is TGTGCCATCAGTCAGGGGGCATCACCGAACACTGAAGCTTTCTTT. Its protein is CAISQGASPNTEAFF.

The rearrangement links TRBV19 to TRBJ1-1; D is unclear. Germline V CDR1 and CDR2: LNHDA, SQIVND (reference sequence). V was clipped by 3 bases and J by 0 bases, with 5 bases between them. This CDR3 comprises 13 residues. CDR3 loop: CASSISMNTEAFF. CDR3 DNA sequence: TGTGCCAGTAGTATTTCCATGAACACTGAAGCTTTCTTT. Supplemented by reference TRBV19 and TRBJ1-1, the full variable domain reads DGGITQSPKYLFRKEGQNVTLSCEQNLNHDAMYWYRQDPGQGLRLIYYSQIVNDFQKGDIAEGYSVSREKKESFPLTVTSAQKNPTAFYLCASSISMNTEAFFGQGTRLTVV.

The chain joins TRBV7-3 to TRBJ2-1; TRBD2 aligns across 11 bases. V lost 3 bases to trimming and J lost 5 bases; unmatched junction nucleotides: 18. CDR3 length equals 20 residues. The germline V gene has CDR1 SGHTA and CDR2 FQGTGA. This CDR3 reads CASSFGKRSSGGIPNNEQFF. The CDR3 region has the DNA TGTGCCAGCAGCTTCGGTAAGCGATCTAGCGGGGGGATCCCTAACAATGAGCAGTTCTTC.

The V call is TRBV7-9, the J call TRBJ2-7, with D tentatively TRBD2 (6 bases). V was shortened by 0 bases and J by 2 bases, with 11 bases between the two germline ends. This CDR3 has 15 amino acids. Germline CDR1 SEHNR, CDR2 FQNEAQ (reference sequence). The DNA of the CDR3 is TGTGCCAGCAGCTTAGCGGGTCCGGGAGCCTACGAGCAGTACTTC. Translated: CASSLAGPGAYEQYF.

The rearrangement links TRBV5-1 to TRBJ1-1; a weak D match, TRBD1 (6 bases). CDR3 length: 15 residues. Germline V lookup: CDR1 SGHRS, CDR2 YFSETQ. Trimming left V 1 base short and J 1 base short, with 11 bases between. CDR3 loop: CASSLSGATNTEAFF. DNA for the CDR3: TGCGCCAGCAGCTTGTCAGGGGCAACGAACACTGAAGCTTTCTTT.

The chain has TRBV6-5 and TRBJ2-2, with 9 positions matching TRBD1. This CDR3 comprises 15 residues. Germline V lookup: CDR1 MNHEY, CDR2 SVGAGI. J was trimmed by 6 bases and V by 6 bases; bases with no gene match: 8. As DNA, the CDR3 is TGTGCCAGCAGAGGACAGGGGTCTGACGCCGGGGAGCTGTTTTTT. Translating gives CASRGQGSDAGELFF.

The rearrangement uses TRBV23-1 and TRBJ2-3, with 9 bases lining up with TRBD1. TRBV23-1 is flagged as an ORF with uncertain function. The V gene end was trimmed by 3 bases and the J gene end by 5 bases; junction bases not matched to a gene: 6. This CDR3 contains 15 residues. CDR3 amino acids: CASSHPGQGRDTQYF. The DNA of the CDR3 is TGCGCCAGCAGTCACCCGGGACAGGGCAGAGATACGCAGTATTTT.

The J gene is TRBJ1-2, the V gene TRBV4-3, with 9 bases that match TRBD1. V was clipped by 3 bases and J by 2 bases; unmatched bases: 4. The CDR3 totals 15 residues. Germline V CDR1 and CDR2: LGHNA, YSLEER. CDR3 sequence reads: CASSQATGGNYGYTF. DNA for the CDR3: TGCGCCAGCAGCCAGGCGACAGGGGGGAACTATGGCTACACCTTC.

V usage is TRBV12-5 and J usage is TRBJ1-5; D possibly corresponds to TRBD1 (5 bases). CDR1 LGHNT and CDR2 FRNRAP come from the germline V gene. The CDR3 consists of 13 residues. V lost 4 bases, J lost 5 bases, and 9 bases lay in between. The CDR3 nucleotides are TGTGCTAGTGGTTCGCTAGGGGATCAGCCCCAGCATTTT. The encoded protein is CASGSLGDQPQHF.

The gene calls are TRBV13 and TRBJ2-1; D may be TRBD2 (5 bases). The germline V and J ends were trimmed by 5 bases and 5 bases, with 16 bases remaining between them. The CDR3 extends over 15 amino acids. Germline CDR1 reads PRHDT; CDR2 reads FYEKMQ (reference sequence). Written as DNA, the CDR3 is TGTGCCAGCAGCACCAGCGGCTCCTCGGACAATGAGCAGTTCTTC. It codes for CASSTSGSSDNEQFF.

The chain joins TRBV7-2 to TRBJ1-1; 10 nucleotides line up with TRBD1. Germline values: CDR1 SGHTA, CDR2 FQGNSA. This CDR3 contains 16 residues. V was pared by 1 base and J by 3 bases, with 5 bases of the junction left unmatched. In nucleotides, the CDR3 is TGTGCCAGCAGCTTAGAACCGGGACAGGGGTACACTGAAGCTTTCTTT. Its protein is CASSLEPGQGYTEAFF.

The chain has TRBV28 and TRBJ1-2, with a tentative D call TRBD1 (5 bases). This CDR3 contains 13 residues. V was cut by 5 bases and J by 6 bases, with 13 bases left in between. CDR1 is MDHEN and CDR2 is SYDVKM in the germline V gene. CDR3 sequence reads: CASSAAGYDGYTF. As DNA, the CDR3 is TGTGCCAGCAGTGCCGCAGGGTACGATGGCTACACCTTC.

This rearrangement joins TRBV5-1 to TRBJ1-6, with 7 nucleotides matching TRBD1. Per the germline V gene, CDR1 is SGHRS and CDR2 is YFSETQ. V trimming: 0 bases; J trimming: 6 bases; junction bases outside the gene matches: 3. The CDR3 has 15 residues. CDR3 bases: TGCGCCAGCAGCTTGGCCTGGGACAGTAATTCACCCCTCCACTTT. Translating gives CASSLAWDSNSPLHF.

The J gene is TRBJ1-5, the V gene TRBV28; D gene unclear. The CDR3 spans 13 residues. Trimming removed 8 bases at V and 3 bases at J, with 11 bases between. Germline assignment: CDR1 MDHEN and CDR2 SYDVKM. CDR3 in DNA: TGTGCCAGCGCAACTGGGCCCAATCAGCCCCAGCATTTT. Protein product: CASATGPNQPQHF.

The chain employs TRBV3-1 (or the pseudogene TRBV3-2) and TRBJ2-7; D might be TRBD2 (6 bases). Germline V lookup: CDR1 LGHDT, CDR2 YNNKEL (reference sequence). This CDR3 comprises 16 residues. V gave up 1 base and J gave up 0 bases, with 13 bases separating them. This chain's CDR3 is CASSQGRRGLSYEQYF. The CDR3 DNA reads TGTGCCAGCAGCCAAGGACGAAGGGGACTCTCCTACGAGCAGTACTTC.

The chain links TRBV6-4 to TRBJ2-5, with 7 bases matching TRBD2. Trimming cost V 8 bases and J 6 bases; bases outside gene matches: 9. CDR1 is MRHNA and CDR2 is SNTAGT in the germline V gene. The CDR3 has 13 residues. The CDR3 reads CASPAGVDKTQYF. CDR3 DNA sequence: TGTGCCAGCCCCGCGGGGGTGGATAAGACCCAGTACTTC.

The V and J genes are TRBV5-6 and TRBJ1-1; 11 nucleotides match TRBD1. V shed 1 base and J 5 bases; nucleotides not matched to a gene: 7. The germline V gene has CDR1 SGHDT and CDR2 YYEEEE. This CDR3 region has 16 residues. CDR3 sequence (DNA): TGTGCCAGCAGCTTGTTCCGTGGACAGGGGGCTACTGAAGCTTTCTTT. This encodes CASSLFRGQGATEAFF.

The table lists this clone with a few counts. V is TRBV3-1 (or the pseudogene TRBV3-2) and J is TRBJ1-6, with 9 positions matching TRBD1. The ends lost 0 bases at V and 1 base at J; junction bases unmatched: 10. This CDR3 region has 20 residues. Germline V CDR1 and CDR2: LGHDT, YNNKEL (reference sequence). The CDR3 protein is CASSQETLRTGDSYNSPLHF. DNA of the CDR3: TGTGCCAGCAGCCAAGAAACCCTTCGGACAGGGGATTCCTATAATTCACCCCTCCACTTT.

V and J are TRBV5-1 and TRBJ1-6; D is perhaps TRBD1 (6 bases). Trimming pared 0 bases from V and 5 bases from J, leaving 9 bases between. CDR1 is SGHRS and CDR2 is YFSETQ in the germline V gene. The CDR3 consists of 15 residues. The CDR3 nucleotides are TGCGCCAGCAGCTTGGAGGGACAAGATAATTCACCCCTCCACTTT. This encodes CASSLEGQDNSPLHF.

This CDR3 reads CASSSGQGGNNSPLHF. The CDR3 region has the DNA TGTGCCAGCAGTTCCGGACAGGGTGGAAATAATTCACCCCTCCACTTT. The V gene is TRBV6-5, the J gene TRBJ1-6, with 8 bases aligning to TRBD1. The CDR3 consists of 16 residues. J gave up 5 bases and V 4 bases, and 7 bases lay outside the gene matches. The germline gives CDR1 MNHEY, CDR2 SVGAGI.

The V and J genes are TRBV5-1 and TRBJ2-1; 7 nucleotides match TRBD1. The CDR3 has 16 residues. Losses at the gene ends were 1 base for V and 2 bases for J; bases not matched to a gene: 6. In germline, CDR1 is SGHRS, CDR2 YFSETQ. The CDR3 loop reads CASSLTGDTTYNEQFF. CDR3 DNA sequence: TGCGCCAGCAGCTTGACAGGGGATACTACCTACAATGAGCAGTTCTTC.